This note documents a single T cell receptor beta chain sequence. Its antigen is not identified. This sample is drawn from a study of cytomegalovirus exposure and HLA in healthy donors. The study's findings and limits: A later analysis linked a missense variant in DCLRE1C to the trimming of TCR beta V and J genes. A reported reduction in N-insertions relative to the roughly 670-donor mean was seen in an Asian-associated ancestry cluster in a later analysis.

The V and J ends lost 4 bases and 6 bases respectively, with 11 bases between them. CDR1 is SGHRS and CDR2 is YFSETQ in the germline V gene. This CDR3 has 13 amino acids. Both 60 Vbeta primers and 13 Jbeta primers went into the PCR. Only in-frame clones appear in the TCRdb table, and some are missing; sequencing was by immunoSEQ multiplex PCR. The sample has more than 150,000 clones; 83% are singletons. Source material: PBMCs. This chain joins TRBV5-1 and TRBJ1-5; possible D gene TRBD1, 6 bases. This sequence was found in a man aged 50 to 60 in good health and CMV-seronegative. The DNA of the CDR3 is TGCGCCAGCAGCCCGGGGGGGGCTCAGCCCCAGCATTTT. Encoded protein: CASSPGGAQPQHF.